The rows below give T cell receptor beta chains drawn from one sample of a study of cytomegalovirus exposure and HLA in healthy donors. Repertoires were generated with immunoSEQ multiplex PCR, while TCRdb's copy carries only in-frame clones and drops some. The listing contains tens of thousands of clones. The sequenced sample was PBMCs. The receptors stem from a man younger than 45 in good health and CMV-seronegative. Each CDR3 is given with its conserved first and last residue. The D gene is left open where the match is weak.

D gene: TRBD1
J gene: TRBJ1-6
V gene: TRBV7-6
CDR3 protein: CASSLGRQGRNNSPLHF
CDR3 DNA: TGTGCCAGCAGCTTAGGGAGACAGGGGAGGAATAATTCACCCCTCCACTTT

D gene: TRBD1
J gene: TRBJ1-1
V gene: TRBV5-1
CDR3 protein: CASRQGVNTEAFF
CDR3 DNA: TGCGCCAGCCGACAGGGGGTGAACACTGAAGCTTTCTTT

D gene: TRBD1
J gene: TRBJ2-2
V gene: TRBV5-1
CDR3 protein: CASSPQGVAGELFF
CDR3 DNA: TGCGCCAGCAGCCCCCAGGGGGTGGCCGGGGAGCTGTTTTTT

D gene: TRBD1
J gene: TRBJ2-3
V gene: TRBV18
CDR3 protein: CASSPTRGQGTDTQYF
CDR3 DNA: TGTGCCAGCTCACCCACCCGAGGACAGGGCACAGATACGCAGTATTTT

D gene: NA
J gene: TRBJ2-3
V gene: TRBV19
CDR3 protein: CASKSSLSTDTQYF
CDR3 DNA: TGTGCCAGTAAAAGTTCCCTAAGCACAGATACGCAGTATTTT

D gene: NA
J gene: TRBJ2-5
V gene: TRBV7-9
CDR3 protein: CASSSPTGYQETQYF
CDR3 DNA: TGTGCCAGCAGCTCACCAACAGGGTACCAAGAGACCCAGTACTTC

D gene: NA
J gene: TRBJ1-1
V gene: TRBV27
CDR3 protein: CASSYTGSFTEAFF
CDR3 DNA: TGTGCCAGCAGTTATACAGGGTCCTTCACTGAAGCTTTCTTT

D gene: NA
J gene: TRBJ2-3
V gene: TRBV6-5
CDR3 protein: CASSYVRTDTQYF
CDR3 DNA: TGTGCCAGCAGTTACGTCAGAACAGATACGCAGTATTTT

D gene: NA
J gene: TRBJ2-3
V gene: TRBV6-6
CDR3 protein: CASSRHGDTQYF
CDR3 DNA: TGTGCCAGCAGCCGCCACGGAGATACGCAGTATTTT

D gene: NA
J gene: TRBJ1-1
V gene: TRBV6-1
CDR3 protein: CASSGGTNTEAFF
CDR3 DNA: TGTGCCAGCAGTGGGGGCACGAACACTGAAGCTTTCTTT

D gene: NA
J gene: TRBJ2-1
V gene: TRBV4-3
CDR3 protein: CASSQAGWYTEQFF
CDR3 DNA: TGCGCCAGCAGCCAAGCAGGCTGGTACACTGAGCAGTTCTTC

D gene: TRBD1
J gene: TRBJ1-2
V gene: TRBV6-5
CDR3 protein: CASRGQGGGYGYTF
CDR3 DNA: TGTGCCAGCAGAGGACAGGGAGGGGGCTATGGCTACACCTTC

D gene: NA
J gene: TRBJ2-3
V gene: TRBV19
CDR3 protein: CATRGLVSLSSTDTQYF
CDR3 DNA: TGTGCCACCAGAGGGCTAGTCTCTCTTTCTAGCACAGATACGCAGTATTTT

D gene: NA
J gene: TRBJ1-2
V gene: TRBV7-9
CDR3 protein: CASTLTGQKRVYGYTF
CDR3 DNA: TGTGCCAGCACCCTTACTGGACAGAAAAGAGTCTATGGCTACACCTTC